These T cell receptor beta chains were read from a single sample in a study of cytomegalovirus exposure and HLA in healthy donors. Method: immunoSEQ multiplex PCR; TCRdb's copy keeps in-frame clones and lacks some. The sample has tens of thousands of clones, under 85% seen once. Sequences were obtained from PBMCs. The source is a man aged 50 or older in good health and CMV-seronegative. Both conserved end residues are part of each CDR3. Each record gives: V gene, J gene, CDR3 protein.

v_call: TRBV6-5; j_call: TRBJ2-2; cdr3_aa: CASSYLGRGGLKLFF
v_call: TRBV15; j_call: TRBJ1-3; cdr3_aa: CATSDPQGSSGNTIYF
v_call: TRBV2; j_call: TRBJ1-2; cdr3_aa: CASNLDRGPYGYTF
v_call: TRBV27; j_call: TRBJ2-2; cdr3_aa: CASSLPSGGGTGELFF
v_call: TRBV9; j_call: TRBJ2-5; cdr3_aa: CASSLRDFRLETQYF
v_call: TRBV9; j_call: TRBJ2-7; cdr3_aa: CASSGTSGGASEQYF
v_call: TRBV5-4; j_call: TRBJ2-5; cdr3_aa: CASSGTGAETQYF
v_call: TRBV7-8; j_call: TRBJ2-5; cdr3_aa: CASSFGSGGAGETQYF
v_call: TRBV21-1; j_call: TRBJ2-4; cdr3_aa: CNPGKNIQYF
v_call: TRBV9; j_call: TRBJ2-1; cdr3_aa: CASSGRGSGGAYNEQFF
v_call: TRBV18; j_call: TRBJ2-5; cdr3_aa: CASSPLKSETQYF
v_call: TRBV10-1; j_call: TRBJ1-1; cdr3_aa: CASSESMEGHFF
v_call: TRBV5-1; j_call: TRBJ1-6; cdr3_aa: CASRVDRSLGSPLHF
v_call: TRBV10-3; j_call: TRBJ1-2; cdr3_aa: CAAETVYGYTF
v_call: TRBV7-8; j_call: TRBJ1-3; cdr3_aa: CASSPRVSGGPGNTIYF
v_call: TRBV7-9; j_call: TRBJ1-2; cdr3_aa: CASSSGQELNYGYTF
v_call: TRBV29-1; j_call: TRBJ2-3; cdr3_aa: CSVGQPGVSTDTQYF
v_call: TRBV11-1; j_call: TRBJ2-1; cdr3_aa: CVSSLELFDEQFF
v_call: TRBV9; j_call: TRBJ1-4; cdr3_aa: CASSATGTTNEKLFF
v_call: TRBV27; j_call: TRBJ2-3; cdr3_aa: CASTAGGRAVTQYF
v_call: TRBV9; j_call: TRBJ1-2; cdr3_aa: CASSVGTVNYGYTF
v_call: TRBV5-4; j_call: TRBJ1-2; cdr3_aa: CASSSPTGGSGYTF
v_call: TRBV9; j_call: TRBJ1-4; cdr3_aa: CASSPLGRGSEKLFF
v_call: TRBV5-1; j_call: TRBJ2-5; cdr3_aa: CASSLGLAGAGETQYF
v_call: TRBV5-1; j_call: TRBJ2-1; cdr3_aa: CASGGTPSSYNEQFF
v_call: TRBV13; j_call: TRBJ1-2; cdr3_aa: CASSLEGGQGVYTF
v_call: TRBV6-5; j_call: TRBJ2-1; cdr3_aa: CASTSSGGAYEQFF
v_call: TRBV2; j_call: TRBJ2-7; cdr3_aa: CASSFRDRSIYSYEQYF
v_call: TRBV5-1; j_call: TRBJ1-1; cdr3_aa: CASSLGGGANTEAFF
v_call: TRBV29-1; j_call: TRBJ2-5; cdr3_aa: CSVERGSWQETQYF
v_call: TRBV6-5; j_call: TRBJ2-5; cdr3_aa: CASSYSSQVYQETQYF
v_call: TRBV27; j_call: TRBJ2-2; cdr3_aa: CASKERTDWTGELFF
v_call: TRBV5-1; j_call: TRBJ2-5; cdr3_aa: CASSQWGQGEETQYF
v_call: TRBV6-6; j_call: TRBJ2-5; cdr3_aa: CASSRDSGTDQETQYF
v_call: TRBV5-4; j_call: TRBJ2-2; cdr3_aa: CASSLVRGGRYTGELFF
v_call: TRBV19; j_call: TRBJ1-5; cdr3_aa: CASSATPTGTSNQPQHF